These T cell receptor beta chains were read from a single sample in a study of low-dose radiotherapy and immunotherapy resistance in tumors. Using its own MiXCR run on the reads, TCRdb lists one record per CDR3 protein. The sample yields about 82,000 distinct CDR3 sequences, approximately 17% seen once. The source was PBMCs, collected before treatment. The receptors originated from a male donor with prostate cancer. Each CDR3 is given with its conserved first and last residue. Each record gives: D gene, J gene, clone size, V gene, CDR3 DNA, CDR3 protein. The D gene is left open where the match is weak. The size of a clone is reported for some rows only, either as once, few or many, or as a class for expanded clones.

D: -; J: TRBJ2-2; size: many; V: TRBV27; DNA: TGTGCCAGCGCGGGACACATCAACACCGGGGAGCTGTTTTTT; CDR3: CASAGHINTGELFF
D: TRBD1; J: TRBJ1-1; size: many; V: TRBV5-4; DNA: TGTGCCAGCAGCCGCACAACAGGGGAAACTGAAGCTTTCTTT; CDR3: CASSRTTGETEAFF
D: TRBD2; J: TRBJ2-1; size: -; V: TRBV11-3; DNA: TGTGCCAGCAGCTACAGAGACGGCTCGGGACTAGCGGACAACAATGAGCAGTTCTTC; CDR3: CASSYRDGSGLADNNEQFF
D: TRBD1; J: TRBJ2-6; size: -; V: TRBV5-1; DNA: TGCGCCAGCAGCCCCAGGGACAGTATCCTGTATGGGGCCAACGTCCTGACTTTC; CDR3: CASSPRDSILYGANVLTF
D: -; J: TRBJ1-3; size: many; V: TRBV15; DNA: TGTGCCACCAGCAGAGATCTGGGCGGCAGTGGAAACACCATATATTTT; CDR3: CATSRDLGGSGNTIYF
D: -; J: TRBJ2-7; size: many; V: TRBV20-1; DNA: TGCAGTGCTAGAGATTCGCGGGTCGGGACCAACGAGCAGTACTTC; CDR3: CSARDSRVGTNEQYF
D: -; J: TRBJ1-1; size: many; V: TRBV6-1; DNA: TGTGCCAGCAGTGAATTTGTGGAGAACACTGAAGCTTTCTTT; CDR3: CASSEFVENTEAFF
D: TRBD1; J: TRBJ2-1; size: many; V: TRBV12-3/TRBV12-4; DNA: TGTGCCAGCAGTCTACGGGCAGGGGGCAATGAGCAGTTCTTC; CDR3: CASSLRAGGNEQFF
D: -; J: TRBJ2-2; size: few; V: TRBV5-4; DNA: TGTGCCAGCAGCTTGGTCAGCACGAACACCGGGGAGCTGTTTTTT; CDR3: CASSLVSTNTGELFF
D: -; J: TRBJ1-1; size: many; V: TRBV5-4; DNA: TGTGCCAGCAGCTTGCGTTGGGGGAACACTGAAGCTTTCTTT; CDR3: CASSLRWGNTEAFF
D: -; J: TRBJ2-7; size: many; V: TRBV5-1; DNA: TGTGCCAGCAGCTTGGACGGCTACGAGCAGTACTTC; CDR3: CASSLDGYEQYF
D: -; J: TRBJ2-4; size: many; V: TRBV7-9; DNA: TGTGCCAGCAGCTTCGAGATAGCCAAAAACATTCAGTACTTC; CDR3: CASSFEIAKNIQYF
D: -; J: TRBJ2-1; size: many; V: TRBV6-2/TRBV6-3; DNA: TGTGCCAGCAGTTACTCTTTTAATGAGCAGTTCTTC; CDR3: CASSYSFNEQFF
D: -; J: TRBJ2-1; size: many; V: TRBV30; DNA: TGTGCCTGGAGTCCCGGGACGCGCTACAATGAGCAGTTCTTC; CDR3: CAWSPGTRYNEQFF
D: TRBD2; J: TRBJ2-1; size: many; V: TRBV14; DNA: TGTGCCAGCAGCGCGGGGGGGCGGCACTCCTACAATGAGCAGTTCTTC; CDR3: CASSAGGRHSYNEQFF
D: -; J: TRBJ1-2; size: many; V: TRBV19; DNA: TGTGCCAGTAGTATGGCCTATAACTATGGCTACACCTTC; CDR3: CASSMAYNYGYTF
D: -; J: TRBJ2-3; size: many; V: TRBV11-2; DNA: TGTGCCAGCAGCCCAACCTGGGAGAGCACAGATACGCAGTATTTT; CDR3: CASSPTWESTDTQYF
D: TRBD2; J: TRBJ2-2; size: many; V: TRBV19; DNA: TGTGCCAGTAGTAACCTAGCGGGAGCTGGCACCGGGGAGCTGTTTTTT; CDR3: CASSNLAGAGTGELFF
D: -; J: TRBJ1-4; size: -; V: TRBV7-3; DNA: TGTGCCAGCACCAACCCGGGGATGGAAAAACTGTTTTTT; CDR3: CASTNPGMEKLFF
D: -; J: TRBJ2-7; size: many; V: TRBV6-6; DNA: TGTGCCAGCAGGCGGGACGCCACCTACGAGCAGTACTTC; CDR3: CASRRDATYEQYF
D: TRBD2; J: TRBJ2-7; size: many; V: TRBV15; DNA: TGTGCCACCAGCGGGGCTAGCGGGCTCTACTCCTACGAGCAGTACTTC; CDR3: CATSGASGLYSYEQYF
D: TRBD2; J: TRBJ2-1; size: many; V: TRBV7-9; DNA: TGTGCCAGCAGCATCCTCAGCGGGAGAGGCGATGAGCAGTTCTTC; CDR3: CASSILSGRGDEQFF
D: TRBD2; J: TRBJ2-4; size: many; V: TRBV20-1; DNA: TGCAGTGCTAGGGTCAGAGCGGGAGACGTCAAAAACATTCAGTACTTC; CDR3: CSARVRAGDVKNIQYF
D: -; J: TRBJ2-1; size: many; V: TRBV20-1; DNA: TGCAGTGCTAGAGATCGGAGGGTGCAAGTTGAGCAGTTCTTC; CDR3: CSARDRRVQVEQFF
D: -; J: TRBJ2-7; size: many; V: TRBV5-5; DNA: TGTGCCAGCAGCATCGACCAGGGCTACGAGCAGTACTTC; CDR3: CASSIDQGYEQYF
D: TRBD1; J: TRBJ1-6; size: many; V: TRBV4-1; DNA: TGCGCCAGCAGCCACGAGGAGACAGGGGCTAATTCACCCCTCCACTTT; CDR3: CASSHEETGANSPLHF
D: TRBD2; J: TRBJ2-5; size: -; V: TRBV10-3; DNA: TGTGTCATCAGTGAGAACCCCGGGACTAGCGGGAGTGGGACCAAGTACTTC; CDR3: CVISENPGTSGSGTKYF
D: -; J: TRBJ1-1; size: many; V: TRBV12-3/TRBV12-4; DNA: TGTGCCAGCAGTTGGGGGTGGGGGGTTGAAGCTTTCTTT; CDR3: CASSWGWGVEAFF
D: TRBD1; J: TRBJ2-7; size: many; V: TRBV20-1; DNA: TGCAGTGCTAGAAACGACAGGGCCGAGCAGTACTTC; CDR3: CSARNDRAEQYF
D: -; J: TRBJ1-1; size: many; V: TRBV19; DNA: TGTGCCAGTAGTCCCAAGTCCGGCACTGAAGCTTTCTTT; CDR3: CASSPKSGTEAFF
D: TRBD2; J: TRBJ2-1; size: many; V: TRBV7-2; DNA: TGTGCCAGCAGCTCCCGGACTAGCGGGAGAAATGAGCAGTTCTTC; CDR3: CASSSRTSGRNEQFF
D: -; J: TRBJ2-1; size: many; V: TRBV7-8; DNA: TGTGCCAGCAGCTTAGTAAGTGAGCAGTTCTTC; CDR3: CASSLVSEQFF
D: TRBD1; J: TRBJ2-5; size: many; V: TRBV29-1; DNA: TGCAGCGTCGCTCCGGGACAGGGTCGGGAGACCCAGTACTTC; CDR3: CSVAPGQGRETQYF
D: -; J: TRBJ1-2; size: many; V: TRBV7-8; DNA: TGTGCCAGCAGTCCATCCAGGGGCGTTATGGAAGGCTACACCTTC; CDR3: CASSPSRGVMEGYTF
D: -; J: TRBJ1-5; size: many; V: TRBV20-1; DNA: TGCAGTGCTAGACTGGAGGGCAATCAGCCCCAGCATTTT; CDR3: CSARLEGNQPQHF
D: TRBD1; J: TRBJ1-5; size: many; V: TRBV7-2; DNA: TGTGCCAGCAGCTCAGGACAGGGGTCTCAGCCCCAGCATTTT; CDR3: CASSSGQGSQPQHF
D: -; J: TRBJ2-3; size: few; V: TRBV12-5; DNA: TGTGCTAGTGGTTTGTTTGGCACAGATACGCAGTATTTT; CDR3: CASGLFGTDTQYF
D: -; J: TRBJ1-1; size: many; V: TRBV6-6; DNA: TGTGCCAGCAGGCAGACAGGGAACACTGAAGCTTTCTTT; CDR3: CASRQTGNTEAFF
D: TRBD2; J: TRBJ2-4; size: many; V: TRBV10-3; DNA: TGTGCCGTCGCGGGACTAGCGGGAGCCATAGCCAAAAACATTCAGTACTTC; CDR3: CAVAGLAGAIAKNIQYF
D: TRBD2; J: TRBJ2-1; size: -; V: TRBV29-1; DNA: TGCAGCGTTGAGGGACTAGCGGAGTACAATGAGCAGTTCTTC; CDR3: CSVEGLAEYNEQFF
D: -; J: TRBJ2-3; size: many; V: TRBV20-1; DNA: TGCAGTGCTAGCAGTCGGGCTAGAATCACAGATACGCAGTATTTT; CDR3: CSASSRARITDTQYF
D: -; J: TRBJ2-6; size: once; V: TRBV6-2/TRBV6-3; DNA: TGTGCCAGCAGTAAGTCTGGGGCCAACGTCCTGACTTTC; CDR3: CASSKSGANVLTF
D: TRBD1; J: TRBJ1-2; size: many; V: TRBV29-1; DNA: TGCAGCGTCGCCCCCTCGACAGGGACTAACTATGGCTACACCTTC; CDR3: CSVAPSTGTNYGYTF
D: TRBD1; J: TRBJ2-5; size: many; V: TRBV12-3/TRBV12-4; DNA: TGTGCCAGCAGTTCCACAGGGGGAAAAGAGACCCAGTACTTC; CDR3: CASSSTGGKETQYF
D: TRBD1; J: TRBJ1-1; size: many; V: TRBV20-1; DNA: TGCAGTGCTAGTTTGCCAGGGGGGGGGCACACTGAAGCTTTCTTT; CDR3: CSASLPGGGHTEAFF
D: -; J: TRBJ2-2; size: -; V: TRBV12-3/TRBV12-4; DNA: TGTGCCAGCAGTTTAGCTAGCAAATTCACCACCGGGGAGCTGTTTTTT; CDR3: CASSLASKFTTGELFF
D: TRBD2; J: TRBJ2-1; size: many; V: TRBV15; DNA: TGTGCCACCAGCAGAGGTTTAGTAGCGGGGAACTACAATGAGCAGTTCTTC; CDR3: CATSRGLVAGNYNEQFF
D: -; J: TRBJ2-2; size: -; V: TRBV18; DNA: -; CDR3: CASSNAGTHTGELFFF
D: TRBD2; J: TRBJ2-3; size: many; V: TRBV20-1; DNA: TGCAGTGCTAGAGTTGCGGGGGTCTCTAGCACAGATACGCAGTATTTT; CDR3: CSARVAGVSSTDTQYF
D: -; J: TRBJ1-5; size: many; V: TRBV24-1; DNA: TGTGCCACCGCAGGGCAGAGCAATCAGCCCCAGCATTTT; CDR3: CATAGQSNQPQHF
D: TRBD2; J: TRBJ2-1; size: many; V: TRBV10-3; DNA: TGTGCCATCAGTGAATCTAGCGGGAAGGGCAATGAGCAGTTCTTC; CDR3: CAISESSGKGNEQFF